Below are 3 T cell receptor beta chains sequenced from a single sample in a study of T cell responses to AZD1222 COVID-19 vaccine. Profiled with immunoSEQ multiplex PCR; TCRdb holds only in-frame clones, not every one. This table has about 120,000 clones, 70% to 90% appearing once. This material consisted of peripheral blood, taken on day 0 of MenACWY control vaccination. These receptors were taken from an adult in good health.

The genes are TRBV28 and TRBJ1-4; tentatively, D is TRBD1 (5 bases). From germline, CDR1 is MDHEN and CDR2 SYDVKM. This CDR3 region has 15 residues. V lost 6 bases and J 5 bases, leaving 16 bases between the germline ends. CDR3 loop: CASRPADTSNEKLFF. CDR3 DNA: TGTGCCAGCAGACCTGCGGACACTTCCAATGAAAAACTGTTTTTT.

V is TRBV19 and J is TRBJ2-6, with D perhaps matching TRBD2 (6 bases). The germline gives CDR1 LNHDA, CDR2 SQIVND (reference sequence). Trimming pared 4 bases from V and 3 bases from J, leaving 10 bases between. The CDR3 contains 15 residues. This CDR3 reads CASSTGLFGANVLTF. In DNA form, the CDR3 reads TGTGCCAGTAGTACGGGACTTTTTGGGGCCAACGTCCTGACTTTC.

This clone appeared once. V and J are TRBV18 and TRBJ1-1; D remains ambiguous. CDR1 is KGHSH and CDR2 is LQKENI in the germline V gene. The V end lost 5 bases, the J end lost 0 bases, and 13 bases lay between the germline ends. The CDR3 spans 15 residues. CDR3 residues: CASSASSEMNTEAFF. CDR3 in DNA: TGTGCCAGCTCAGCGAGCAGTGAGATGAACACTGAAGCTTTCTTT.